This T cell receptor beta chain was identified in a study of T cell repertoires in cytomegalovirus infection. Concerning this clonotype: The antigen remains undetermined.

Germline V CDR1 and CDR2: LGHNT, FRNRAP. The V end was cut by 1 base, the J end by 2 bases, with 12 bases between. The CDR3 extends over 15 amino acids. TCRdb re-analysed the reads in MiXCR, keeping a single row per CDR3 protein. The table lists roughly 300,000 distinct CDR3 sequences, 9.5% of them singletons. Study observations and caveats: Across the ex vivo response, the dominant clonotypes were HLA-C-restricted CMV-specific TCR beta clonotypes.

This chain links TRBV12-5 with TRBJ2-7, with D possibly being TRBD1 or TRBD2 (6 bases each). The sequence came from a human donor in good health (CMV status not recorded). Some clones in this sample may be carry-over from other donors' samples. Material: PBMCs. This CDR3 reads CASGLDRGPPYEQYF. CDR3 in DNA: TGTGCTAGTGGTTTGGACCGGGGGCCCCCCTACGAGCAGTACTTC. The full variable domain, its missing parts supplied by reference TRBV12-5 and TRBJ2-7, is DARVTQTPRHKVTEMGQEVTMRCQPILGHNTVFWYRQTMMQGLELLAYFRNRAPLDDSGMPKDRFSAEMPDATLATLKIQPSEPRDSAVYFCASGLDRGPPYEQYFGPGTRLTVT.